Listed here are 10 T cell receptor beta chains from one sample, sequenced in a study of blood T cell repertoires in COVID-19. Using immunoSEQ multiplex PCR, the repertoire was profiled, and TCRdb retains in-frame clones only, with some absent. The sample contains approximately 250,000 clones, 83% of which appear only once. The sequencing sample was made of peripheral blood. These receptors were obtained from a woman aged 45-60 years with acute or convalescent COVID-19.

The chain is built from TRBV9 and TRBJ1-2, with a tentative D call TRBD1 (5 bases). The V gene lost 3 bases and the J gene lost 3 bases, with 24 bases spanning the gap. Germline V CDR1 and CDR2: SGDLS, YYNGEE. CDR3 length: 18 amino acids. This CDR3 reads CASSAALAGPTRDYGYTF. In DNA, the CDR3 is TGTGCCAGCAGCGCAGCCCTGGCGGGACCCACGAGGGACTATGGCTACACCTTC.

The chain couples TRBV12-3 or TRBV12-4 to TRBJ2-5, with D perhaps TRBD1 (6 bases). V lost 6 bases and J 5 bases, leaving 10 bases between the germline ends. This CDR3 contains 12 residues. CDR3 DNA: TGTGCCAGCAGACAGGGTGGGGAGACCCAGTACTTC. As protein: CASRQGGETQYF.

This clone was seen just once. The rearrangement uses TRBV2 and TRBJ1-3; D call uncertain. Per germline, CDR1 SNHLY and CDR2 FYNNEI. This CDR3 comprises 11 residues. V was cut by 8 bases and J by 3 bases, with 5 bases left in between. The CDR3 coding sequence is TGTGCCAGCGCGTTTGGAAACACCATATATTTT. It encodes CASAFGNTIYF.

The table lists this clone with a few counts. The gene calls are TRBV10-3 and TRBJ2-3; D possibly corresponds to TRBD1 (6 bases). The V and J ends lost 10 bases and 5 bases respectively, with 22 bases between them. Looked up from germline, CDR1 is ENHRY and CDR2 is SYGVKD. This CDR3 has 15 amino acids. CDR3 sequence (DNA): TGTGCCACCGCTCAAATGACAGGCGCCGGAGATACGCAGTATTTT. Translated, it gives CATAQMTGAGDTQYF.

V usage is TRBV28 and J usage is TRBJ1-1, with D tentatively TRBD1 (5 bases). Trimming pared 3 bases from V and 5 bases from J, leaving 16 bases between. The CDR3 sequence is 15 residues long. Looked up from germline, CDR1 is MDHEN and CDR2 is SYDVKM. The CDR3 DNA reads as TGTGCCAGCAGTTTGTTTCGGGGGTTTGGGACTGAAGCTTTCTTT. The encoded protein is CASSLFRGFGTEAFF.

The J gene is TRBJ1-1, the V gene TRBV12-3 or TRBV12-4; no clear D gene. Trimming pared 7 bases from V and 10 bases from J, leaving 13 bases between. The CDR3 extends over 11 amino acids. In nucleotides, the CDR3 is TGTGCCAGCAAGTCGGTGTTAGTAGCTTTCTTT. This codes for CASKSVLVAFF.

The chain uses TRBV7-2 and TRBJ2-5; tentatively, D is TRBD2 (5 bases). V lost 5 bases and J lost 5, with 12 bases in between. Germline-derived CDR1 and CDR2 are SGHTA and FQGNSA. The CDR3 covers 13 residues. The DNA for the CDR3 is TGTGCCAGCAGCGCGTCTGGCGGGGAGACCCAGTACTTC. Translation gives CASSASGGETQYF.

The chain employs TRBV7-2 and TRBJ2-3; the match to TRBD2 covers 8 bases. The germline V gene has CDR1 SGHTA and CDR2 FQGNSA. This CDR3 contains 15 residues. V gave up 5 bases and J gave up 0 bases; unmatched junction bases: 4. CDR3: CASSRGGRSTDTQYF. CDR3 coding DNA: TGTGCCAGCAGCCGCGGGGGGAGAAGCACAGATACGCAGTATTTT.

The V and J genes are TRBV7-6 and TRBJ1-5; D remains ambiguous. Germline V gene sequence: CDR1 SGHVS, CDR2 FNYEAQ. The CDR3 runs 14 residues. V lost 1 base and J lost 0, with 4 bases in between. The CDR3 region has the DNA TGTGCCAGCAGCTTAGATCATAGCAATCAGCCCCAGCATTTT. Amino acids: CASSLDHSNQPQHF.

The rearrangement links TRBV7-8 to TRBJ1-6; unclear D gene. CDR3 length: 15 residues. Germline CDR1 SGHVS, CDR2 FQNEAQ. With 4 bases removed from V and 0 bases from J, the gap between germline ends came to 7 bases. The CDR3 loop is CASSSRGSYNSPLHF. CDR3 DNA: TGTGCCAGCAGCTCGCGGGGCTCCTATAATTCACCCCTCCACTTT.